A selection of T cell receptor beta chains follows, all from one sample in a study of blood T cell repertoires in COVID-19. Method: immunoSEQ multiplex PCR; TCRdb's copy keeps in-frame clones and lacks some. The data show 250,000 to 350,000 clones, about 90% seen once. Sequenced: peripheral blood. These receptors all stem from a woman aged 45-65 years who had recovered from COVID-19. Both conserved end residues are part of each CDR3. A D gene is named only where the DNA matches it firmly. Part of the rows lack a size; the others show once, few, many or a class for expanded clones.

v_call	j_call	d_call	clone_size	cdr3_nt	cdr3_aa
TRBV6-5	TRBJ1-6	TRBD1	NA	TGTGCCAGCAGAGGACAGGGAAATTCACCCCTCCACTTT	CASRGQGNSPLHF
TRBV5-1	TRBJ1-5	NA	NA	TGCGCCAGCAGCTGGGGCGGGGGCAATCAGCCCCAGCATTTT	CASSWGGGNQPQHF
TRBV29-1	TRBJ2-7	TRBD1	NA	TGCAGCGGAATGGGACAGGGAGCCTACGAGCAGTACTTC	CSGMGQGAYEQYF
TRBV5-6	TRBJ1-2	NA	once	TGTGCCAGCATGCGCGAGGACTATGGCTACACCTTC	CASMREDYGYTF
TRBV7-2	TRBJ2-3	NA	NA	TGTGCCAGCAGCTTAGCCTTGGAGAGCCGCGGGGCGCAGTATTTT	CASSLALESRGAQYF
TRBV28	TRBJ1-2	TRBD1	NA	TGTGCCAGCAGTTCAACCAGGACAGGGGGCCTTGGCTACACCTTC	CASSSTRTGGLGYTF
TRBV7-2	TRBJ1-1	NA	NA	TGTGCCAGCAGCTCCAGGGCCCTGAACACTGAAGCTTTCTTT	CASSSRALNTEAFF
TRBV14	TRBJ2-1	NA	NA	TGTGCCAGCAGCCAAGTTCTAACTAGTCAACAATCCAATGAGCAGTTCTTC	CASSQVLTSQQSNEQFF
TRBV11-2	TRBJ1-5	NA	NA	TGTGCCAGCAGCTTCGGAGGGCAGAACAATCAGCCCCAGCATTTT	CASSFGGQNNQPQHF
TRBV18	TRBJ1-5	TRBD1	NA	TGTGCCAGCTCCCAGGACAGGGGGGCTACTCAGCCCCAGCATTTT	CASSQDRGATQPQHF
TRBV28	TRBJ2-7	TRBD2	NA	TGTGCCAGCCAGACTAGCGGGAGAGGCTACGAGCAGTACTTC	CASQTSGRGYEQYF
TRBV9	TRBJ1-3	NA	NA	TGTGCCAGCAGCGCCAGGGTTAACTCTGGAAACACCATATATTTT	CASSARVNSGNTIYF
TRBV11-3	TRBJ1-3	NA	NA	TGTGCCAGCAGCTTATCGTCAGTCACTGGAAACACCATATATTTT	CASSLSSVTGNTIYF
TRBV6-6	TRBJ2-7	NA	NA	TGTGCCAGCTGCCCTCAGGGCTACGAGCAGTACTTC	CASCPQGYEQYF
TRBV9	TRBJ2-1	NA	NA	TGTGCCAGCAGCGTAGAACAGGGCAATGAGCAGTTCTTC	CASSVEQGNEQFF
TRBV20-1	TRBJ2-7	TRBD2	NA	TGCAGTGCTAGTTCTAGCGGGGGTTACGAGCAGTACTTC	CSASSSGGYEQYF
TRBV10-2	TRBJ1-2	NA	NA	TGCGCCAGCAGTGAGTCTAGGGGCGGCTACACCTTC	CASSESRGGYTF
TRBV7-8	TRBJ1-6	TRBD1	NA	TGTGCCAGCAGCATAAGGACAGGGGGGTTTTCCTATAATTCACCCCTCCACTTT	CASSIRTGGFSYNSPLHF
TRBV10-1	TRBJ2-1	NA	once	TGCGCCAGCAGTGAGTTGCGGGGCAAGGAAAGAAGGAGCTCCTACAATGAGCAGTTCTTC	CASSELRGKERRSSYNEQFF
TRBV5-6	TRBJ1-1	NA	NA	TGTGCCAGCAGCGGATTGGGGCTGGGAAACACTGAAGCTTTCTTT	CASSGLGLGNTEAFF
TRBV7-8	TRBJ1-2	TRBD1	NA	TGTGCCAGCAGCTTAGAAGGACAGGGCCTCTATGGCTACACCTTC	CASSLEGQGLYGYTF
TRBV28	TRBJ1-6	TRBD1	NA	TGTGCCAGCAAGCGACAGGGCCCCAATTCACCCCTCCACTTT	CASKRQGPNSPLHF
TRBV4-3	TRBJ2-2	TRBD1	NA	TGCGCCAGCAGCCCCGGGACAGGGCGAGTTCATGCCGGGGAGCTGTTTTTT	CASSPGTGRVHAGELFF
TRBV27	TRBJ1-1	NA	few	TGTGCCAGCAGTTGGAGAACAGGCCACACTGAAGCTTTCTTT	CASSWRTGHTEAFF
TRBV19	TRBJ1-1	NA	NA	TGTGCCAGTAATTCAGGGGAAATCTCTGAAGCTTTCTTT	CASNSGEISEAFF
TRBV27	TRBJ2-7	NA	NA	TGTGCCAGCAGTTACCCGGACAGCCCCAACGAGCAGTACTTC	CASSYPDSPNEQYF
TRBV6-5	TRBJ2-3	TRBD1	NA	TGTGCCAGCAGCCGAAAGGGGGCCAACACAGATACGCAGTATTTT	CASSRKGANTDTQYF